The rows below give T cell receptor beta chains drawn from one sample of a study of cytomegalovirus exposure and HLA in healthy donors. Profiled with immunoSEQ multiplex PCR; TCRdb holds only in-frame clones, not every one. Of 100,000 or so clones listed, around 70% are singletons. Sequenced sample: PBMCs. The receptors come from a man aged 35-49 years in good health and CMV-seropositive. CDR3s include the opening cysteine and the closing phenylalanine or tryptophan. The D gene is left open where the match is weak. Not every row has a clone size; where given, it reads once, few, many or a size class.

j_call v_call clone_size d_call cdr3_aa cdr3_nt
TRBJ1-5 TRBV5-5 . . CASSLWEYSNQPQHF TGTGCCAGCAGCTTGTGGGAGTATAGCAATCAGCCCCAGCATTTT
TRBJ2-3 TRBV10-1 once . CASSESRETDTQYF TGCGCCAGCAGTGAATCGAGGGAGACAGATACGCAGTATTTT
TRBJ1-1 TRBV9 . . CASSALSGGNTEALF TGTGCCAGCAGCGCCCTCTCCGGGGGGAACACTGAAGCTCTCTTT
TRBJ2-2 TRBV9 . . CASTGANTGELFF TGTGCCAGCACCGGGGCGAACACCGGGGAGCTGTTTTTT
TRBJ2-1 TRBV5-1 . TRBD2 CASSWSGRAAYNEQFF TGCGCCAGCAGCTGGAGCGGGAGGGCAGCCTACAATGAGCAGTTCTTC
TRBJ2-3 TRBV2 . TRBD2 CASRATSGSTDTQYF TGTGCCAGCAGGGCTACTAGCGGGAGTACAGATACGCAGTATTTT
TRBJ1-2 TRBV7-2 . TRBD1 CASSSGTGPMSYTF TGTGCCAGCAGCTCCGGGACAGGGCCTATGAGCTACACCTTC
TRBJ1-2 TRBV6-5 . TRBD1 CASSYGQAVGYTF TGTGCCAGCAGTTACGGACAGGCTGTTGGCTACACCTTC
TRBJ2-1 TRBV4-3 . . CASSQSRSSYNEQFF TGCGCCAGCAGCCAATCCCGGAGCTCCTACAATGAGCAGTTCTTC
TRBJ1-1 TRBV27 . . CASSFSAGNPDTEAFF TGTGCCAGCAGTTTTTCCGCAGGGAACCCTGACACTGAAGCTTTCTTT
TRBJ2-7 TRBV5-6 . TRBD1 CASSSGTGFYEQYF TGTGCCAGCAGCTCCGGGACAGGGTTCTACGAGCAGTACTTC
TRBJ2-5 TRBV30 . TRBD2 CAWSTLAGEETQYF TGTGCCTGGAGTACGCTAGCGGGAGAAGAGACCCAGTACTTC
TRBJ1-1 TRBV27 few TRBD1 CASSPLTGVNTEAFF TGTGCCAGCAGTCCACTGACAGGGGTGAACACTGAAGCTTTCTTT
TRBJ2-7 TRBV30 . TRBD2 CAWTVGGLEQYF TGTGCCTGGACCGTGGGGGGGTTGGAGCAGTACTTC
TRBJ1-1 TRBV29-1 few . CSAKKGGANTEAFF TGCAGCGCCAAAAAGGGGGGGGCTAACACTGAAGCTTTCTTT
TRBJ2-5 TRBV5-1 . . CASSLGTSGEETQYF TGCGCCAGCAGCTTGGGTACGTCAGGGGAAGAGACCCAGTACTTC
TRBJ2-1 TRBV5-1 . TRBD2 CASSLRTSGTPHEQFF TGCGCCAGCAGCTTGAGGACTAGCGGGACCCCCCATGAGCAGTTCTTC